These T cell receptor beta chains were read from a single sample in a study of OX40 agonist ivuxolimab in advanced cancers. Clones were sequenced by immunoSEQ multiplex PCR, and TCRdb holds only the in-frame ones, with some missing. The data contain under 90,000 clones, 75% to 90% of them singletons. The sample was CD4+ or CD8+ T cells sorted from blood, taken in a trial of the OX40 agonist ivuxolimab. The source is an adult with an advanced solid tumor such as melanoma, head and neck, liver or kidney cancer. CDR3s include the opening cysteine and the closing phenylalanine or tryptophan. Fields, in order: D gene, J gene, V gene, clone size, CDR3 DNA, CDR3 protein. A D gene is named only where the DNA matches it firmly. Clone sizes are given selectively: once, few, many, or a class where the clone is expanded.

>NA|TRBJ2-3|TRBV5-3|NA
TGTGCCAGAAGCCTCACGCGGTACAGAGGTGCAGAGAATACGCAGTATTTT
CARSLTRYRGAENTQYF
>NA|TRBJ2-2|TRBV6-6|once
TGTGCCAGCGGACGGACTAACACCGGGGAGCTGTTTTTT
CASGRTNTGELFF
>NA|TRBJ1-2|TRBV7-9|NA
TGTGCCAGCAGCGTCAGAAAGATCTATGGCTACACCTTC
CASSVRKIYGYTF
>NA|TRBJ1-2|TRBV10-2|few
TGCGCCAGCAGTTATGCCTTAGCTGGGGCTGGCTATGGCTACACCTTC
CASSYALAGAGYGYTF
>NA|TRBJ1-3|TRBV7-2|few
TGTGCCAGCAGCTTCCAGGAGACGGGAAACACCATATATTTT
CASSFQETGNTIYF
>NA|TRBJ1-3|TRBV25-1|NA
TGTGCCAGCGGACCCCTGGTAGGGGGAAACACCATATATTTT
CASGPLVGGNTIYF
>TRBD2|TRBJ2-1|TRBV5-1|few
TGCGCCAGCAGCTCGACTAGCGGGGGGTTTGAGCAGTTCTTC
CASSSTSGGFEQFF
>TRBD1|TRBJ2-5|TRBV5-1|NA
TGCGCCAGCAGATCTGGACAGGGGGCAGGCGAGACCCAGTACTTC
CASRSGQGAGETQYF
>TRBD1|TRBJ1-1|TRBV27|NA
TGTGCCAGCAGTTTTATCCGACAGGGGGCCGCTGAAGCTTTCTTT
CASSFIRQGAAEAFF
>NA|TRBJ1-2|TRBV30|NA
TGTGCCTGGAGGAGGGGGGGCAGCTATGGCTACACCTTC
CAWRRGGSYGYTF
>NA|TRBJ1-4|TRBV5-1|NA
TGCGCCAGCAGCTTTGGAGGACAGCCGCATGAAAAACTGTTTTTT
CASSFGGQPHEKLFF
>TRBD1|TRBJ1-1|TRBV27|NA
TGTGCCAGCAGTTTACTTGGACAGGGAATGAACACTGAAGCTTTCTTT
CASSLLGQGMNTEAFF
>NA|TRBJ2-7|TRBV11-2|NA
TGTGCCAGCAGCTTCCCCGGGGAACATAAACAATTCGAGCAGTACTTC
CASSFPGEHKQFEQYF
>NA|TRBJ2-2|TRBV27|NA
TGTGCCAGCAGTCGCCGGCGGGGGCAAGCCGGGGAGCTGTTTTTT
CASSRRRGQAGELFF
>TRBD1|TRBJ1-3|TRBV28|NA
TGTGCCAGCAGTCCGGACAGGGATTCTCGCGGAAACACCATATATTTT
CASSPDRDSRGNTIYF
>NA|TRBJ1-3|TRBV2|NA
TGTGCCAGCAGTGGTTCTGGAAACACCATATATTTT
CASSGSGNTIYF
>TRBD1|TRBJ1-1|TRBV18|once
TGTGCCAGCTCCCACGGACAGGGGACCACTGAAGCTTTCTTT
CASSHGQGTTEAFF
>NA|TRBJ1-4|TRBV5-4|NA
TGTGCCAGCAGCTTCGCGGGGACGACTAATGAAAAACTGTTTTTT
CASSFAGTTNEKLFF
>TRBD1|TRBJ1-3|TRBV14|NA
TGTGCCAGCAGCCAAGATCCCCCGGGACAGGGGAGAAGAAACACCATATATTTT
CASSQDPPGQGRRNTIYF
>NA|TRBJ2-2|TRBV7-9|once
TGTGCCAGCAGCTTAAGTAGACAGACCGGGGAGCTGTTTTTT
CASSLSRQTGELFF